This TCR beta chain was sequenced in a study of T cell responses to AZD1222 COVID-19 vaccine. The repertoire was sequenced with immunoSEQ multiplex PCR; TCRdb's copy has only in-frame clones and lacks some. This sample has fewer than 150,000 clones, with roughly 91% found just once. This CDR3 is 17 amino acids long. CDR1 and CDR2 from the germline V gene are MGHRA and YSYEKL. Of note for this clone: One junction end does not reproduce the germline sequence, and a read error may be involved.

The chain is built from TRBV4-1 and TRBJ2-1, with 7 bases matching TRBD2. The sequencing used peripheral blood, collected on day 0 of AZD1222 vaccination. The receptor comes from an adult in good health. CDR3 sequence reads: CASTQFSAGSGVNEQFF. The CDR3 DNA sequence: TGCGCCAGCACCCAATTTTCAGCGGGGTCCGGTGTCAATGAGCAGTTCTTC.